Here is one T cell receptor (beta chain) with its context. Its antigen is undetermined. The sample originates from a study of cytomegalovirus exposure and HLA in healthy donors. Study-level information: The 90 to 150 validation repertoires, a later analysis reported, used the same platform as the roughly 710 first-cohort repertoires. Whole-study findings and limits: According to the study, some 160 TCR beta chains were cytomegalovirus-associated. The tendency of first-cohort TCR clusters to co-occur in the 120 or so validation repertoires was the finding of a later analysis.

The CDR3 contains 16 residues. The V end lost 0 bases, the J end lost 4 bases, and 13 bases lay between the germline ends. CDR1 is SGDLS and CDR2 is YYNGEE in the germline V gene. The donors formed part of the approximately 120-subject validation cohort, distinct from the approximately 670-subject first cohort. Sequenced by immunoSEQ multiplex PCR; TCRdb stores in-frame clones only, minus some. The data contain 68,000 or so clones, roughly 90% of them singletons. The rearrangement uses TRBV9 and TRBJ1-4; possibly TRBD1 for D (5 bases). The material sequenced was PBMCs. The TCR originated in a woman between 18 and 29 years old in good health and CMV-seronegative. CDR3 sequence: CASSVESGFYNEKLFF. The CDR3 DNA sequence: TGTGCCAGCAGCGTAGAGTCAGGGTTTTATAATGAAAAACTGTTTTTT.